This T cell receptor (beta chain) was identified during a study of identifying expanded T cells in peripheral blood. General study results and limits: Approximately 1.2 clones differed between technical replicates, versus around 15 and 19 over time. Clone count variance between approximately two-week samples rose with total template count.

In regard to this clone: Its antigen is as yet unknown.

TCRdb keeps only in-frame clones here, not all; method: immunoSEQ multiplex PCR. The data contain under 150,000 clones, 80% to 90% of them singletons. Germline values: CDR1 MNHNS, CDR2 SASEGT. The CDR3 consists of 13 residues. V lost 3 bases to trimming and J lost 7 bases, with 12 bases between them. Healthy donors had no documented immune events, such as infections, while sampled. The TCR sequence derives from a person aged 18-69 years in good health. Sequencing was performed on blood. The chain couples TRBV6-1 to TRBJ1-2, with D possibly TRBD1 on 6 matching bases. The CDR3: CASSDAGGRGYTF. CDR3 sequence (DNA): TGTGCCAGCAGTGACGCCGGGGGCCGTGGCTACACCTTC.